The clone carrying this T cell receptor beta chain was seen many times. As yet, its antigen is unknown. Authors' processing steps: Between roughly 20,000 and 690,600 TCRs appeared in each sample, and the median stood at about 93,000. In TCRdb, the RACE reads were re-called with MiXCR into one record per CDR3 protein. TCRdb assigned the V and J calls; the authors' analysis was not used. The sample contains some 400,000 distinct CDR3 sequences, 4.8% of which appear only once. The sample belongs to a study of human T cells and chemical hapten exposure. Study-wide context: How much TCR each sample yielded varied, mostly because pooled library volumes differed slightly. General observations from the study: No shift was seen in TCRs above 1 in 1000 frequency with DPC sensitization.

Stated time point: patch test 1, 2 weeks after DPC sensitization. Treatment here: therapeutic diphenylcyclopropenone sensitization with weekly scalp DPC. V gave up 6 bases and J gave up 3 bases, with 9 bases separating them. This CDR3 is built from 12 residues. From germline, CDR1 is LNHDA and CDR2 SQIVND (reference sequence). Sequences were derived from whole blood, sampled in connection with sensitization to the hapten diphenylcyclopropenone (DPC). The clonotype was recovered from a woman between 50 and 59 years old with alopecia areata. Some clones in this sample may be carry-over from other donors' samples. V gene TRBV19 combines with J gene TRBJ2-7; D possibly corresponds to TRBD2 (6 bases). This CDR3 is CASSQTSYEQYF. In DNA, the CDR3 is TGTGCCAGTAGCCAGACTAGCTACGAGCAGTACTTC.